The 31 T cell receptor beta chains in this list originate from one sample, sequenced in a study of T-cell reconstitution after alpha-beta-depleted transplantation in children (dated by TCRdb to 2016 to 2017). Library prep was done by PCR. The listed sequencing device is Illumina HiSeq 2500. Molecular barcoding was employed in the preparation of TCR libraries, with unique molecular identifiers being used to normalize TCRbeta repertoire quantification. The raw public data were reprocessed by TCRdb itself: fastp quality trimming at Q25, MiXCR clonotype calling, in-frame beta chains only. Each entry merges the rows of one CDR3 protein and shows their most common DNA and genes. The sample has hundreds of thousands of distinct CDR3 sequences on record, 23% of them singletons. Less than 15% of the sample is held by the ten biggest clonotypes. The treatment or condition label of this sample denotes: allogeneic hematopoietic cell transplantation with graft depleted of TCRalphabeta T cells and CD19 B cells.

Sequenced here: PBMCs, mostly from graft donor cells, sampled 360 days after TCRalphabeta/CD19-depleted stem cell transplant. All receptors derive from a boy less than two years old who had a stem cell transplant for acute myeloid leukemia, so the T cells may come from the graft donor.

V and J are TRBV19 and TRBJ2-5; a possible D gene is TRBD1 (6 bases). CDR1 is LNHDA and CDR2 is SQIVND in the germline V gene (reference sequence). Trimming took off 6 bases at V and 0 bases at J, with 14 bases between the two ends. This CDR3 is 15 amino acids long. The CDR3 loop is CASRNPGHHQETQYF. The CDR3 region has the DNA TGTGCCAGTAGGAACCCGGGACATCACCAAGAGACCCAGTACTTC.

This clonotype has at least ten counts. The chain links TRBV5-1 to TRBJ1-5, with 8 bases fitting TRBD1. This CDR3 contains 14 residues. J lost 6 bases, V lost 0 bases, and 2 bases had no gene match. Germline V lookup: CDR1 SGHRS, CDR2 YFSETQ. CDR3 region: CASSLVTGVQPQHF. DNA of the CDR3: TGCGCCAGCAGCTTGGTGACAGGGGTTCAGCCCCAGCATTTT.

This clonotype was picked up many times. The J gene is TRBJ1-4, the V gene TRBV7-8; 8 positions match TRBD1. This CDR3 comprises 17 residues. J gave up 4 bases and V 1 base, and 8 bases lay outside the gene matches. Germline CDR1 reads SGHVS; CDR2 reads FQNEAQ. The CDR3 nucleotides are TGTGCCAGCAGCTTAGTGACAGGGGCGGGGCTTAATGAAAAACTGTTTTTT. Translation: CASSLVTGAGLNEKLFF. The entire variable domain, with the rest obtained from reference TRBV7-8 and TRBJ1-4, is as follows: GAGVSQSPRYKVAKRGQDVALRCDPISGHVSLFWYQQALGQGPEFLTYFQNEAQLDKSGLPSDRFFAERPEGSVSTLKIQRTQQEDSAVYLCASSLVTGAGLNEKLFFGSGTQLSVL.

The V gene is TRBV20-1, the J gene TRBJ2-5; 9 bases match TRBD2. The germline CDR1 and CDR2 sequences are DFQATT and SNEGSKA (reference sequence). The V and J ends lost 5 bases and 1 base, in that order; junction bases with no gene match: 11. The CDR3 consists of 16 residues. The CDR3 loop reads CSAWPRGRGGQETQYF. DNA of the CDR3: TGCAGTGCTTGGCCGCGCGGGCGGGGGGGCCAAGAGACCCAGTACTTC.

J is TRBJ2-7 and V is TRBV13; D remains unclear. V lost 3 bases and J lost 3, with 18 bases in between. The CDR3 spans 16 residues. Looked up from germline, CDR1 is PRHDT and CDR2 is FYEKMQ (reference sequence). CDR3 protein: CASSFAVGSRFYEQYF. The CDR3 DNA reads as TGTGCCAGCAGCTTCGCCGTGGGATCACGATTCTACGAGCAGTACTTC.

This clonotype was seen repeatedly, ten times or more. The CDR3 loop is CASSATGELFF. In DNA, the CDR3 is TGTGCCAGCAGTGCCACCGGGGAGCTGTTTTTT. The chain links TRBV2 to TRBJ2-2; D gene ambiguous. The V and J ends lost 4 bases and 4 bases respectively, with 1 base between them. CDR3 size: 11 residues. Germline CDR1 is SNHLY and CDR2 is FYNNEI.

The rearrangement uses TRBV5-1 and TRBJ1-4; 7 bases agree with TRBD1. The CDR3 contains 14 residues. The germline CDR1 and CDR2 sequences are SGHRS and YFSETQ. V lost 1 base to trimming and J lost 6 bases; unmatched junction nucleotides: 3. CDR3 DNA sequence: TGCGCCAGCAGCTTGACCACAGGGGATGAAAAACTGTTTTTT. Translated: CASSLTTGDEKLFF.

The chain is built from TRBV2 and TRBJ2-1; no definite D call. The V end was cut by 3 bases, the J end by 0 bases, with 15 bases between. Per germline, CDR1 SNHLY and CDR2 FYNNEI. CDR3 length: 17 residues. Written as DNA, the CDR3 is TGTGCCAGCAGTGACGTAAATGTGCCGAGCTCCTACAATGAGCAGTTCTTC. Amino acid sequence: CASSDVNVPSSYNEQFF.

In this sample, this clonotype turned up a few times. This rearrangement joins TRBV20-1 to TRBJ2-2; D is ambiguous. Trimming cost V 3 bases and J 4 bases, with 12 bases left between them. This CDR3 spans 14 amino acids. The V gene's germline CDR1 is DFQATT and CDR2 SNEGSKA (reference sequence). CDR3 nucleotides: TGCAGTGCTAGTGGAAGGGCCAGCACCGGGGAGCTGTTTTTT. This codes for CSASGRASTGELFF.

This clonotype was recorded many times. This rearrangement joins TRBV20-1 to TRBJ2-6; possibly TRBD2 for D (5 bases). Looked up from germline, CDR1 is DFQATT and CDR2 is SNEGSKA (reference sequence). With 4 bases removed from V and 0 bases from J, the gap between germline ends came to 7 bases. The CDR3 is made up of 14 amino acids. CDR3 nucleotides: TGCAGTGCTAAAGGGAGCTCTGGGGCCAACGTCCTGACTTTC. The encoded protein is CSAKGSSGANVLTF.

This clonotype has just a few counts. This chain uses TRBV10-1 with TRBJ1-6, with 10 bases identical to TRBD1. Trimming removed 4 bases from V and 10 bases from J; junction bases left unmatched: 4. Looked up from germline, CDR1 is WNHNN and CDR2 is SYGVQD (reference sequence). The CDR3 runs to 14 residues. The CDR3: CASSVPTGGSPLHF. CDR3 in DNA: TGCGCCAGCAGTGTACCGACAGGGGGCTCACCCCTCCACTTT.

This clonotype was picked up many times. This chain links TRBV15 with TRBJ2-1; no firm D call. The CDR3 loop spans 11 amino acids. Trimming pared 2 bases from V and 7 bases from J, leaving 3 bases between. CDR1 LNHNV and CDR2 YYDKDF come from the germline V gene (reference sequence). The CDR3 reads CATSRINEQFF. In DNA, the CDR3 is TGTGCCACCAGCAGAATTAATGAGCAGTTCTTC.

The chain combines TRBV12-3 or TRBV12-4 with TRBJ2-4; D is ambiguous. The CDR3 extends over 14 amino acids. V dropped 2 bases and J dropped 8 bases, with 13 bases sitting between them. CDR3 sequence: CASSLNWVRDIQYF. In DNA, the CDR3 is TGTGCCAGCAGTTTAAACTGGGTTCGGGACATTCAGTACTTC.

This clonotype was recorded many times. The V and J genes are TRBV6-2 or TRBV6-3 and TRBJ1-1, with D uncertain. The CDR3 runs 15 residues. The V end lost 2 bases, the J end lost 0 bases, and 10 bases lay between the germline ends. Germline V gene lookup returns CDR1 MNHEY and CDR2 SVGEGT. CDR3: CASSYPDGLNTEAFF. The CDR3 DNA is TGTGCCAGCAGTTACCCGGACGGGTTGAACACTGAAGCTTTCTTT.

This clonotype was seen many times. The CDR3 protein is CASSLGQGPYNEQFF. CDR3 DNA sequence: TGCGCCAGCAGCTTGGGACAGGGACCCTACAATGAGCAGTTCTTC. This chain joins TRBV5-1 and TRBJ2-1; 7 bases match TRBD1. This CDR3 is 15 amino acids long. CDR1 and CDR2 (germline): SGHRS, YFSETQ. The V and J ends lost 0 bases and 2 bases, in that order; junction bases with no gene match: 2.

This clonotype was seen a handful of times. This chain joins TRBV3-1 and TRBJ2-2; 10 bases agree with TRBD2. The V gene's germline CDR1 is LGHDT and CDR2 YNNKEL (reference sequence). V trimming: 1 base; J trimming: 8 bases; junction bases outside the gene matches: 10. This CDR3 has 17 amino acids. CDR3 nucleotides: TGTGCCAGCAGCCAAGTTAATTTCCTAGCGGGGGCTGGGGAGCTGTTTTTT. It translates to CASSQVNFLAGAGELFF. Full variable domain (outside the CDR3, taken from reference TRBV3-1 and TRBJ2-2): DTAVSQTPKYLVTQMGNDKSIKCEQNLGHDTMYWYKQDSKKFLKIMFSYNNKELIINETVPNRFSPKSPDKAHLNLHINSLELGDSAVYFCASSQVNFLAGAGELFFGEGSRLTVL.

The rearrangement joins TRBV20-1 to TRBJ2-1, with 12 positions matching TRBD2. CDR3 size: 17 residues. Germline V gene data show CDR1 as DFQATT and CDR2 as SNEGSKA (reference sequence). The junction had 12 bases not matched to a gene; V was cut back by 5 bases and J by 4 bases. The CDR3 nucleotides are TGCAGTGCTCAGAAGTCTAGCGGGGGGGAGGCTTACAATGAGCAGTTCTTC. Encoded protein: CSAQKSSGGEAYNEQFF.

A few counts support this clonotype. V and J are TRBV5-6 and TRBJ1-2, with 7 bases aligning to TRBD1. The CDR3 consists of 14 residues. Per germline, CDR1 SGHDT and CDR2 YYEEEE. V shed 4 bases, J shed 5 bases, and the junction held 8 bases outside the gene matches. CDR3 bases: TGTGCCAGCAGCGTGGGACAGCCTGGGTATGGCTACACCTTC. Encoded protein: CASSVGQPGYGYTF. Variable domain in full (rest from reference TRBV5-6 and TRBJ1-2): DAGVTQSPTHLIKTRGQQVTLRCSPKSGHDTVSWYQQALGQGPQFIFQYYEEEERQRGNFPDRFSGHQFPNYSSELNVNALLLGDSALYLCASSVGQPGYGYTFGSGTRLTVV.

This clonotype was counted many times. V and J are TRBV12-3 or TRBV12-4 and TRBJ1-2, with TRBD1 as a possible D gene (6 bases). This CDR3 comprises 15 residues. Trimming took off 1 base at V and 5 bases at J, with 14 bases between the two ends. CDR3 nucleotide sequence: TGTGCCAGCAGTTTAGGGCCGCCGAGGGGGTATGGCTACACCTTC. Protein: CASSLGPPRGYGYTF.

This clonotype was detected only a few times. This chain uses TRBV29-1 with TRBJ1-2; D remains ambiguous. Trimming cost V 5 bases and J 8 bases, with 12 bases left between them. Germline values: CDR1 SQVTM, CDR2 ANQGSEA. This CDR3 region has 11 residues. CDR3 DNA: TGCAGCGTTCGGGTAGTAGAAGGCTACACCTTC. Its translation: CSVRVVEGYTF.

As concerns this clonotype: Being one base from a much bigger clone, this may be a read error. CDR3 protein: CASRLNTGELFF. CDR3 DNA: TGTGCCAGCCGACTGAACACCGGGGAGCTGTTTTTT. The chain carries TRBV2 and TRBJ2-2, with D hard to call. The CDR3 is 12 amino acids. Germline CDR1 is SNHLY and CDR2 is FYNNEI. Trimming removed 8 bases at V and 1 base at J, with 5 bases between.

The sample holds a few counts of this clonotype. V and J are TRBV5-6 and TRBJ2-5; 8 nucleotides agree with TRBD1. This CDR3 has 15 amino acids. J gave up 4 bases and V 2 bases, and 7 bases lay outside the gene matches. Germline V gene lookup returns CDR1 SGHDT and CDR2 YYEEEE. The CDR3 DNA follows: TGTGCCAGCAGCTTAAGGACAGGGAATGGAGAGACCCAGTACTTC. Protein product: CASSLRTGNGETQYF.

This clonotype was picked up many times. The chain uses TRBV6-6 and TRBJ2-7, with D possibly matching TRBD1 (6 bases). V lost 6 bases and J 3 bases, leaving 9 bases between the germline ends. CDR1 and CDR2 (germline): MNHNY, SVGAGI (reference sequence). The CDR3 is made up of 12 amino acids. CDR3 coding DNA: TGTGCCAGCAGCAAACAGGGCTACGAGCAGTACTTC. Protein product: CASSKQGYEQYF.

The chain's CDR3 is CASSSIGLAGGQETQYF. The CDR3 coding sequence is TGTGCCAGCAGTTCGATCGGACTAGCGGGGGGGCAAGAGACCCAGTACTTC. V gene TRBV28 combines with J gene TRBJ2-5, with TRBD2 matching 15 bases. The CDR3 is 17 residues long. Trimming at V came to 4 bases and at J to 2 bases, leaving 5 bases not matched to a gene. The V gene's germline CDR1 is MDHEN and CDR2 SYDVKM. Supplemented by reference TRBV28 and TRBJ2-5, the full variable domain reads DVKVTQSSRYLVKRTGEKVFLECVQDMDHENMFWYRQDPGLGLRLIYFSYDVKMKEKGDIPEGYSVSREKKERFSLILESASTNQTSMYLCASSSIGLAGGQETQYFGPGTRLLVL.

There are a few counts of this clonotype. The CDR3 here is CSARSEGFEQYV. CDR3 coding DNA: TGCAGTGCTAGATCGGAGGGGTTCGAGCAGTACGTC. The V call is TRBV20-1, the J call TRBJ2-7, with D maybe TRBD2 (6 bases). The CDR3 has 12 amino acids. Trimming took 2 bases from V and 6 from J, leaving 11 bases between them. Germline V CDR1 and CDR2: DFQATT, SNEGSKA (reference sequence).

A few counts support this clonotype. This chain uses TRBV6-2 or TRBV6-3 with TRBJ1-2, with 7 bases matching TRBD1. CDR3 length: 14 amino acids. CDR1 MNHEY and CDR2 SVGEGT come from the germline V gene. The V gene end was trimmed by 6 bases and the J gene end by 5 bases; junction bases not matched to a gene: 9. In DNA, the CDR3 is TGTGCCAGCAGCTATAACCGGGACAGTTATGGCTACACCTTC. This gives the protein CASSYNRDSYGYTF.

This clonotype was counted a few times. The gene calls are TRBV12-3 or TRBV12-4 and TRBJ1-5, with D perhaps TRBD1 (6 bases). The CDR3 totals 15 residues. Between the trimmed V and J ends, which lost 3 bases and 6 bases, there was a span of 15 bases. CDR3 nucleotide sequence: TGTGCCAGCAGTTTGGTCCCGATAGGGGGTCAGCCCCAGCATTTT. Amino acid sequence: CASSLVPIGGQPQHF.

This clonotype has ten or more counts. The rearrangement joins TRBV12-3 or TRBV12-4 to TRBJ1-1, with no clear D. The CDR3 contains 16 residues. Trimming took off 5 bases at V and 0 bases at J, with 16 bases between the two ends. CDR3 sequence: CASSRSSGGLNTEAFF. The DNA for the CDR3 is TGTGCCAGCAGTCGCTCCTCGGGAGGATTGAACACTGAAGCTTTCTTT.

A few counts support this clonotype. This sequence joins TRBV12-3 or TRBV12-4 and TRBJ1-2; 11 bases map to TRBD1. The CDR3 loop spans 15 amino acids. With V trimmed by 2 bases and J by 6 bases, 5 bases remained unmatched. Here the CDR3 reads CASSLTGQGADGYTF. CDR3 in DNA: TGTGCCAGCAGTTTAACCGGACAGGGGGCGGATGGCTACACCTTC.

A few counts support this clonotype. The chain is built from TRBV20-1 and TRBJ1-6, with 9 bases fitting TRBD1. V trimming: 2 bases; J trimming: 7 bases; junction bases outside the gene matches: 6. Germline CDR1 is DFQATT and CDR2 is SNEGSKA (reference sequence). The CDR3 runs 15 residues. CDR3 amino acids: CSARRTGQGNSPLHF. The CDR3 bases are TGCAGTGCTAGACGAACCGGACAGGGGAATTCACCCCTCCACTTT.

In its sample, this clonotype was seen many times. CDR3 sequence: CSVEERFEQFF. As DNA, the CDR3 is TGCAGCGTTGAGGAAAGATTTGAGCAGTTCTTC. The chain is built from TRBV29-1 and TRBJ2-1; unclear D gene. The germline gives CDR1 SQVTM, CDR2 ANQGSEA. V lost 3 bases to trimming and J lost 9 bases, with 9 bases between them. The CDR3 is made up of 11 amino acids.